This T cell receptor beta chain was recovered during a study of control samples from healthy donors and cancer patients. The repertoire was sequenced with immunoSEQ multiplex PCR; TCRdb's copy has only in-frame clones and lacks some. The sample carries around 99,000 clones, 90% recorded once. CDR1 is MGHDK, CDR2 SYGVNS, per germline. The CDR3 runs to 15 residues. The ends lost 3 bases at V and 4 bases at J; junction bases unmatched: 6. The source is a human donor in good health. The donor label of this sample is uncertain. This chain connects TRBV25-1 to TRBJ1-3; 7 bases are shared with TRBD1. The specimen was blood. The chain's CDR3 is CASSDDRVGGNTIYF. The CDR3 DNA is TGTGCCAGCAGTGACGACAGGGTAGGCGGAAACACCATATATTTT.